A selection of T cell receptor beta chains follows, all from one sample in a study of blood T cell repertoires in COVID-19. Generated by immunoSEQ multiplex PCR, the TCRdb table keeps only in-frame clones and is missing some. The table includes around 250,000 clones, approximately 86% detected once. The sequencing sample was made of peripheral blood. These receptors were collected from a woman in her seventies with active or convalescent COVID-19. Each CDR3 is given with its conserved first and last residue. D genes are given only for firm matches. Not every row has a clone size; where given, it reads once, few, many or a size class.

clone_size	d_call	v_call	j_call	cdr3_aa	cdr3_nt
NA	NA	TRBV4-2	TRBJ2-3	CASSQDGDGAQYF	TGTGCCAGCAGCCAAGACGGAGACGGGGCGCAGTATTTT
NA	TRBD1	TRBV7-9	TRBJ1-5	CASSFGQVGQPQHF	TGTGCCAGCAGTTTCGGACAGGTCGGTCAGCCCCAGCATTTT
NA	TRBD1	TRBV6-5	TRBJ1-2	CASTPLTGARGGYTF	TGTGCCAGCACCCCACTTACAGGGGCCCGCGGAGGCTACACCTTC
few	TRBD1	TRBV19	TRBJ1-5	CASKGTGGQPQHF	TGTGCCAGTAAAGGGACAGGAGGCCAGCCCCAGCATTTT
NA	TRBD1	TRBV7-2	TRBJ1-5	CASSPTMGQFLNQPQHF	TGTGCCAGCAGCCCTACAATGGGACAGTTCTTAAATCAGCCCCAGCATTTT
NA	NA	TRBV19	TRBJ2-7	CASSSGNPADEQYF	TGTGCCAGTAGTTCGGGGAATCCGGCGGACGAGCAGTACTTC
NA	NA	TRBV4-3	TRBJ1-4	CASSQGGGKLFF	TGCGCCAGCAGCCAAGGGGGGGGAAAACTGTTTTTT
NA	NA	TRBV7-7	TRBJ1-1	CASSPVTFEAFF	TGTGCCAGCAGCCCGGTAACCTTTGAAGCTTTCTTT
NA	NA	TRBV5-1	TRBJ2-3	CASSLLGQLPADTQYF	TGCGCCAGCAGCTTGCTCGGACAGCTCCCGGCAGATACGCAGTATTTT
NA	NA	TRBV9	TRBJ2-2	CASSVGSGGTGELFF	TGTGCCAGCAGCGTAGGCAGCGGCGGAACCGGGGAGCTGTTTTTT
NA	NA	TRBV18	TRBJ1-4	CASSPPPGIARNEKLFF	TGTGCCAGCTCACCACCCCCAGGGATTGCCCGTAATGAAAAACTGTTTTTT
NA	NA	TRBV5-1	TRBJ2-7	CARGGLYEQYF	TGCGCCAGGGGGGGTCTCTACGAGCAGTACTTC
NA	NA	TRBV4-1	TRBJ1-2	CASSQGQDYGYTF	TGCGCCAGCAGCCAAGGACAGGACTATGGCTACACCTTC
NA	TRBD1	TRBV7-2	TRBJ1-1	CASSVGQGIVNTEAFF	TGTGCCAGCAGCGTAGGACAGGGTATAGTGAACACTGAAGCTTTCTTT
NA	TRBD1	TRBV24-1	TRBJ2-7	CATSDSTGVVAEQYF	TGTGCCACCAGTGATTCGACAGGGGTGGTAGCTGAGCAGTACTTC
NA	NA	TRBV6-4	TRBJ1-1	CASSEQANTEAFF	TGTGCCAGCAGCGAACAGGCTAACACTGAAGCTTTCTTT
NA	NA	TRBV6-5	TRBJ1-3	CASTFAAGKTIYF	TGTGCCAGCACCTTCGCGGCAGGGAAGACCATATATTTT
NA	TRBD1	TRBV10-2	TRBJ2-3	CASRLRPGQGDTQYF	TGCGCCAGCAGACTCCGACCGGGACAGGGAGATACGCAGTATTTT
NA	TRBD2	TRBV11-3	TRBJ2-3	CASSRGVSTDTQYF	TGTGCCAGCAGTCGGGGGGTTAGCACAGATACGCAGTATTTT
NA	NA	TRBV12-3/TRBV12-4	TRBJ2-2	CASSFSETGELFF	TGTGCCAGCAGTTTTAGCGAGACCGGGGAGCTGTTTTTT
NA	NA	TRBV5-1	TRBJ1-3	CASSSTGKAGNTIYF	TGCGCCAGCAGCTCCACGGGGAAGGCTGGAAACACCATATATTTT
few	NA	TRBV3-1/TRBV3-2	TRBJ1-2	CASSQGHRWEGYGYTF	TGTGCCAGCAGCCAAGGTCATCGGTGGGAGGGCTATGGCTACACCTTC
NA	TRBD1	TRBV7-3	TRBJ1-3	CASSASGTGVFGNTIYF	TGTGCCAGCAGCGCCTCCGGGACAGGGGTTTTTGGAAACACCATATATTTT
NA	TRBD1	TRBV18	TRBJ1-6	CASSSDRGTSPLHF	TGTGCCAGCTCCAGCGACAGGGGAACTTCACCCCTCCACTTT